The rows below give T cell receptor beta chains drawn from one sample of a study of T cells after yellow fever vaccination. TCRdb itself ran the 5' RACE reads through MiXCR, one entry per CDR3 protein. Here the sample spans a few hundred thousand distinct CDR3 sequences, roughly 4.3% being singletons. The specimen was PBMCs, collected 5 days after the yellow fever booster vaccination. These receptors all stem from a man between 18 and 29 years old who received the YFV17D yellow fever vaccine. Both conserved end residues are part of each CDR3. D genes are given only for firm matches. The size field is filled for only some rows; it gives once, few, many or a size class.

.	TRBJ2-7	TRBD2	TRBV4-3	CASSQQLGSGGMNEQYF	TGCGCCAGCAGCCAACAGCTAGGCAGCGGGGGGATGAACGAGCAGTACTTC
many	TRBJ2-4	.	TRBV19	CASSITPRRTDIQYF	TGTGCCAGTAGTATCACCCCCCGCAGGACGGACATTCAGTACTTC
few	TRBJ2-7	.	TRBV7-9	CASVGKGLYEQYF	TGTGCCAGCGTAGGGAAGGGCCTCTACGAGCAGTACTTC
few	TRBJ1-2	.	TRBV11-3	CASSLSQGDGYTF	TGTGCCAGCAGCTTGTCACAGGGCGATGGCTACACCTTC
few	TRBJ2-6	.	TRBV7-9	CASPAGSGANVLTF	TGTGCCAGCCCGGCGGGCTCTGGGGCCAACGTCCTGACTTTC
many	TRBJ1-1	.	TRBV19	CASSQSVSAEAFF	TGTGCCAGTAGTCAGTCTGTGAGCGCTGAAGCTTTCTTT
many	TRBJ1-5	.	TRBV7-2	CASSLVEGDQPQHF	TGTGCCAGCAGCTTAGTTGAGGGGGATCAGCCCCAGCATTTT
few	TRBJ1-1	.	TRBV7-8	CASNPVSGRLRAFF	TGTGCCAGCAACCCGGTTTCAGGGCGGTTAAGAGCTTTCTTT
.	TRBJ2-1	.	TRBV6-4	CASSQDRFRSYNEQFF	TGTGCCAGCAGCCAAGACAGATTTCGCTCCTACAATGAGCAGTTCTTC
few	TRBJ2-2	TRBD2	TRBV7-3	CASSPPSGGLRELFF	TGTGCCAGCAGCCCCCCCAGCGGGGGTCTCCGGGAGCTGTTTTTT
few	TRBJ2-1	TRBD2	TRBV6-2/TRBV6-3	CASRLLKRGQSSYNEQFF	TGTGCCAGCAGACTACTTAAGCGGGGGCAGAGCTCCTACAATGAGCAGTTCTTC
many	TRBJ1-4	.	TRBV10-3	CAISESFGGPLNEKLFF	TGTGCCATCAGTGAAAGCTTTGGGGGGCCTCTCAATGAAAAACTGTTTTTT
.	TRBJ2-5	TRBD2	TRBV7-2	CASSFAIAGKETQYF	TGTGCCAGCAGCTTCGCTATAGCGGGGAAAGAGACCCAGTACTTC
.	TRBJ2-3	.	TRBV19	CASSPHHQFGTDTQYF	TGTGCCAGTAGTCCCCACCACCAGTTCGGCACAGATACGCAGTATTTT
few	TRBJ1-1	.	TRBV10-3	CAISDKFTEAFF	TGTGCCATCAGTGATAAGTTCACTGAAGCTTTCTTT
many	TRBJ1-1	.	TRBV29-1	CSAMGNTEAFF	TGCAGCGCTATGGGGAACACTGAAGCTTTCTTT
.	TRBJ2-1	TRBD2	TRBV5-1	CASSLERGQNNEQFF	TGCGCCAGCAGCTTGGAGCGGGGGCAAAACAATGAGCAGTTCTTC
few	TRBJ2-3	.	TRBV3-1	CASSPRFPSGDTQYF	TGTGCCAGCAGCCCCAGATTTCCCAGTGGAGATACGCAGTATTTT